This T cell receptor (beta chain) was found in a study of T cells in Graves' hyperthyroidism and ophthalmopathy. The V gene's germline CDR1 is SEHNR and CDR2 FQNEAQ (reference sequence). V shed 3 bases and J shed 0 bases, with 21 bases lying between them. This CDR3 comprises 18 residues. When ophthalmopathy did not progress within 18 months, Graves' hyperthyroidism was considered stable. Exclusion followed for patients with uncontrolled infection, other autoimmune disease, pregnancy or lactation. Isolation of PBMCs was performed on 10 ml fresh peripheral blood. The table lists this clonotype with many counts. Amplified TCR beta CDR3 regions came from RNA transcripts. A set of HTBI primers served as the primers for a first-round RT-PCR of the TCR CDR3. In TCRdb, the multiplex PCR reads were re-called with MiXCR into one record per CDR3 protein. Found here are approximately 420,000 distinct CDR3 sequences, roughly an eighth of them singletons; the top ten hold roughly 4.8%.

The sequencing sample was made of blood. The clonotype comes from a woman in her late teens or twenties with Graves' hyperthyroidism. The J gene is TRBJ2-7, the V gene TRBV7-9, with D perhaps TRBD2 (5 bases). The CDR3 is CASSLGNYGRENSYEQYF. In DNA form, the CDR3 reads TGTGCCAGCAGCTTGGGGAACTACGGACGGGAAAACTCCTACGAGCAGTACTTC.